The rows below give T cell receptor beta chains drawn from one sample of a study of blood T cell repertoires in COVID-19. Sequenced by immunoSEQ multiplex PCR; TCRdb stores in-frame clones only, minus some. The table includes roughly 40,000 clones, around 90% detected once. Material: peripheral blood. The receptors come from a human donor in a cohort sampled during active COVID-19. Both conserved end residues are part of each CDR3. The D gene is left open where the match is weak. Where a row states a size, it is once, few, many or the class of an expanded clone; other rows omit it.

TRBD1,TRBV7-2,TRBJ1-6,NA,CASSPQGARGLHF,TGTGCCAGCAGCCCTCAGGGGGCAAGGGGACTCCACTTT
NA,TRBV6-6,TRBJ2-7,NA,CASGRRDEQYF,TGTGCCAGCGGGAGGAGGGACGAGCAGTACTTC
NA,TRBV11-2,TRBJ2-3,NA,CASSLLRGAFTDTQYF,TGTGCCAGCAGCCTTCTCAGGGGGGCCTTCACAGATACGCAGTATTTT
TRBD1,TRBV28,TRBJ2-7,once,CTTWGQGNYEQYF,TGTACGACTTGGGGACAGGGGAATTACGAGCAGTACTTC
TRBD1,TRBV28,TRBJ2-4,once,CASGVDRAAKNIQCF,TGTGCCAGCGGGGTTGACAGGGCGGCCAAAAACATTCAGTGCTTC
NA,TRBV9,TRBJ2-7,NA,CASSTRGGPIYEQYF,TGTGCCAGCAGCACTCGCGGGGGCCCCATTTACGAGCAGTACTTC
NA,TRBV7-2,TRBJ1-5,NA,CASSLVGQGGQPQHF,TGTGCCAGCAGCTTAGTGGGTCAGGGAGGTCAGCCCCAGCATTTT
TRBD2,TRBV3-1/TRBV3-2,TRBJ2-7,NA,CASSQVVSLRLAGTYEQYF,TGTGCCAGCAGCCAAGTTGTGTCCCTACGACTAGCGGGGACCTACGAGCAGTACTTC
TRBD2,TRBV7-8,TRBJ2-7,once,CASSLTGGPGEQYF,TGTGCCAGCAGCTTGACGGGAGGGCCTGGCGAGCAGTACTTC
TRBD1,TRBV5-5,TRBJ2-5,NA,CASSLVKGAPETQYF,TGTGCCAGCAGCTTGGTAAAGGGGGCTCCGGAGACCCAGTACTTC
TRBD2,TRBV7-9,TRBJ2-1,medium-sized,CASSLAGSSGRGNEQFF,TGTGCCAGCAGCTTAGCAGGTAGTAGCGGGAGGGGTAATGAGCAGTTCTTC
TRBD1,TRBV7-6,TRBJ2-7,NA,CASSLGSAGGENYEQYF,TGTGCCAGCAGCTTAGGGTCGGCAGGGGGAGAAAACTACGAGCAGTACTTC
TRBD2,TRBV2,TRBJ2-2,NA,CASSLLAASGGELFF,TGTGCCAGCAGCCTACTAGCGGCCTCGGGCGGGGAGCTGTTTTTT
NA,TRBV3-1/TRBV3-2,TRBJ1-5,NA,CASSFSGFNQPQHF,TGTGCCAGCAGCTTCTCAGGATTCAATCAGCCCCAGCATTTT
TRBD1,TRBV6-5,TRBJ2-7,NA,CASRLGQGNYEQYF,TGTGCCAGCAGATTAGGACAGGGGAACTACGAGCAGTACTTC
TRBD2,TRBV13,TRBJ2-5,NA,CASSLGPRGGETQYF,TGTGCCAGCAGCTTAGGCCCGCGGGGGGGAGAGACCCAGTACTTC
TRBD1,TRBV27,TRBJ2-5,NA,CASSLGRGLVETQYF,TGTGCCAGCAGTTTGGGAAGGGGGCTGGTAGAGACCCAGTACTTC
NA,TRBV28,TRBJ1-1,NA,CASRPGGNTEAFF,TGTGCCAGCCGCCCCGGGGGGAACACTGAAGCTTTCTTT
NA,TRBV7-8,TRBJ1-4,NA,CASSLADYEKLFF,TGTGCCAGCAGCTTAGCCGACTATGAAAAACTGTTTTTT
NA,TRBV5-6,TRBJ2-7,NA,CASSLDYLPDEQYF,TGTGCCAGCAGCTTGGACTACCTCCCTGACGAGCAGTACTTC
NA,TRBV6-4,TRBJ2-2,few,CASSAGNTGELFF,TGTGCCAGCTCGGCGGGGAACACCGGGGAGCTGTTTTTT
TRBD1,TRBV12-3/TRBV12-4,TRBJ1-2,NA,CASRGTAYGYTF,TGTGCCAGTAGGGGGACAGCCTATGGCTACACCTTC
NA,TRBV21-1,TRBJ2-2,NA,CASSKEAGAENTGELFF,TGTGCCAGCAGCAAAGAGGCAGGAGCGGAGAACACCGGGGAGCTGTTTTTT
NA,TRBV6-5,TRBJ1-6,NA,CASSFTDGGRDSPLHF,TGTGCCAGCAGTTTTACGGACGGCGGGAGGGATTCACCCCTCCACTTT
NA,TRBV4-3,TRBJ2-1,NA,CASSQEGRGNEQFF,TGCGCCAGCAGCCAAGAGGGCAGAGGGAATGAGCAGTTCTTC
NA,TRBV19,TRBJ1-2,few,CASSDRNYGYTF,TGTGCCAGTAGTGACAGGAACTATGGCTACACCTTC
NA,TRBV7-9,TRBJ2-3,NA,CASSTQTAPHTDTQYF,TGTGCCAGCAGCACCCAGACAGCCCCACACACAGATACGCAGTATTTT
NA,TRBV5-1,TRBJ1-2,NA,CASSLDGGGDGYTF,TGCGCCAGCAGCTTGGATGGGGGAGGTGATGGCTACACCTTC
TRBD1,TRBV11-3,TRBJ1-5,NA,CASVGQGPGSNQPQHF,TGTGCCAGCGTTGGACAGGGCCCGGGTAGCAATCAGCCCCAGCATTTT
NA,TRBV6-6,TRBJ2-7,NA,CASSGQSYEQYF,TGTGCCAGCAGTGGACAGTCCTACGAGCAGTACTTC
NA,TRBV7-2,TRBJ2-7,NA,CASRQGGGYEQYF,TGTGCCAGCAGACAAGGGGGAGGGTACGAGCAGTACTTC
NA,TRBV18,TRBJ1-3,NA,CASSPAVSPIGNTIYF,TGTGCCAGCTCACCAGCAGTTTCGCCGATTGGAAACACCATATATTTT
TRBD1,TRBV24-1,TRBJ2-1,NA,CATSGTGGRNEQFF,TGTGCCACCAGTGGGACAGGGGGCCGCAATGAGCAGTTCTTC